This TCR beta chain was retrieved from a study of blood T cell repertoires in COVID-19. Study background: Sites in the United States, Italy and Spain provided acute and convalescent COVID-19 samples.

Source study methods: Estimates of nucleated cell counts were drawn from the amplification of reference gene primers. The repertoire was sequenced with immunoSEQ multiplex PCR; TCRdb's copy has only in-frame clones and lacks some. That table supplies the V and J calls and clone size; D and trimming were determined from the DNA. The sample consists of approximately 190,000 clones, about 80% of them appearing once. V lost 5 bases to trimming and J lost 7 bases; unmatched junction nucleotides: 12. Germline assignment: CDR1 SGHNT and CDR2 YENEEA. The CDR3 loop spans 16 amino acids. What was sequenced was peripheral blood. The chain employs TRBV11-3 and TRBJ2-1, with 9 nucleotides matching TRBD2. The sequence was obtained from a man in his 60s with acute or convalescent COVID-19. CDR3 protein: CASSPVGSGSDNEQFF. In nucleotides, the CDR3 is TGTGCCAGCAGCCCGGTGGGTAGCGGGAGTGATAATGAGCAGTTCTTC.